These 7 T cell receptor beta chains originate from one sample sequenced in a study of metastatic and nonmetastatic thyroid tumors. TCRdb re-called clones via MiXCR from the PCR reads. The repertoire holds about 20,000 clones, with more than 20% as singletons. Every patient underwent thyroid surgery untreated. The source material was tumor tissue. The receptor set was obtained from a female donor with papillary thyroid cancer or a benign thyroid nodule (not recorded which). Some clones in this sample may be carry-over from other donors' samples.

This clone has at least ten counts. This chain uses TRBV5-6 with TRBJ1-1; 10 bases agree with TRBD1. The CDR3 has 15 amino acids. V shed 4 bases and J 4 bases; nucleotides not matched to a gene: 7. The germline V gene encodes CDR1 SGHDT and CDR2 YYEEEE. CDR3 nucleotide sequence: TGTGCCAGCAGCGCGGGGACAGGGGTTGGCACTGAAGCTTTCTTT. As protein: CASSAGTGVGTEAFF.

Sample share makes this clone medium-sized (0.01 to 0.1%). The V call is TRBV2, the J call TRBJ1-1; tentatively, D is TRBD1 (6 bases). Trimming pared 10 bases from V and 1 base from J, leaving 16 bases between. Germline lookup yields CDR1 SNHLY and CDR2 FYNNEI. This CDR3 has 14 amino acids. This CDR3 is CATPVQGRNTEAFF. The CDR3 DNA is TGTGCCACTCCCGTACAGGGAAGGAACACTGAAGCTTTCTTT. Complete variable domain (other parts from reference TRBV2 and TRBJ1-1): EPEVTQTPSHQVTQMGQEVILRCVPISNHLYFYWYRQILGQKVEFLVSFYNNEISEKSEIFDDQFSVERPDGSNFTLKIRSTKLEDSAMYFCATPVQGRNTEAFFGQGTRLTVV.

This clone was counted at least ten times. CDR3 in DNA: TGTGCCAGCAGTTACGTGGGGACCGGGGAGCTGTTTTTT. It yields the protein CASSYVGTGELFF. The J gene is TRBJ2-2, the V gene TRBV6-6, with no clear D. Germline CDR1 reads MNHNY; CDR2 reads SVGAGI (reference sequence). Trimming cost V 2 bases and J 5 bases, with 6 bases left between them. This CDR3 is built from 13 residues.

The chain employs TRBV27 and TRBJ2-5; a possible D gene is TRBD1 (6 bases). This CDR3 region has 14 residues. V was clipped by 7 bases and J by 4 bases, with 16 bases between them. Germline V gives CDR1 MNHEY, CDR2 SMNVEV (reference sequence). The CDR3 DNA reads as TGTGCCAGCACCCAGGGGAGCCCTCGAGAGACCCAGTACTTC. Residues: CASTQGSPRETQYF.

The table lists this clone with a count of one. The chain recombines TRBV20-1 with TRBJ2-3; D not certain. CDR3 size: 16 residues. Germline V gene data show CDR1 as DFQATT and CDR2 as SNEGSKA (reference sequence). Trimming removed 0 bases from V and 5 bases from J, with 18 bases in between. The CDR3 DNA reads TGCAGTGCTAGAGACCACTCGGGTATGTTGGAAGATACGCAGTATTTT. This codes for CSARDHSGMLEDTQYF.

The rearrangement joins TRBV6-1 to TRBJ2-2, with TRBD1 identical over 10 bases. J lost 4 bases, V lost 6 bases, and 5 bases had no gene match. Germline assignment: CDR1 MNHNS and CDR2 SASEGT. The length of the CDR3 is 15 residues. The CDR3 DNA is TGTGCCAGCAGCCCGGGACAGGGGTGCACCGGGGAGCTGTTTTTT. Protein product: CASSPGQGCTGELFF.

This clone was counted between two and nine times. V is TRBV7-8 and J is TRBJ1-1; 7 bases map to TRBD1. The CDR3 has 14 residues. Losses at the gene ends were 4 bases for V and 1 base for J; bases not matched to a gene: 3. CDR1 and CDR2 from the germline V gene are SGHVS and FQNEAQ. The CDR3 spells CASSSGTANTEAFF. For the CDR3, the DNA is TGTGCCAGCAGCTCCGGGACAGCGAACACTGAAGCTTTCTTT. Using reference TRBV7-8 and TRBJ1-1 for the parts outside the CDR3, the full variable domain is GAGVSQSPRYKVAKRGQDVALRCDPISGHVSLFWYQQALGQGPEFLTYFQNEAQLDKSGLPSDRFFAERPEGSVSTLKIQRTQQEDSAVYLCASSSGTANTEAFFGQGTRLTVV.